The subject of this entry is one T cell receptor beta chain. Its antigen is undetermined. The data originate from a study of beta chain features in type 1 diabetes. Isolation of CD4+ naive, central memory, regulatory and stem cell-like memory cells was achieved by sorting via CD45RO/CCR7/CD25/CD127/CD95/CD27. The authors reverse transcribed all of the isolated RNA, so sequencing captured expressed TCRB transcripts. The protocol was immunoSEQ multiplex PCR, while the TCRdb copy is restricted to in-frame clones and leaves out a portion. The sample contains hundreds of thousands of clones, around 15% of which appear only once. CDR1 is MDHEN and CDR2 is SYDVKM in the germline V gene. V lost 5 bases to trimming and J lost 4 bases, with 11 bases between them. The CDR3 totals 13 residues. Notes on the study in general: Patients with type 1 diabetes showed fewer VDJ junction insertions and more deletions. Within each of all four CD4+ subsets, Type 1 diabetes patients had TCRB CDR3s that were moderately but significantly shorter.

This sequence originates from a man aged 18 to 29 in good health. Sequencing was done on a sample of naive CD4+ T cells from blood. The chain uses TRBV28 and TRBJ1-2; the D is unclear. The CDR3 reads CASSPSAFYGYTF. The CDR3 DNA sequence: TGTGCCAGCAGTCCCTCGGCATTCTATGGCTACACCTTC.